This TCR beta chain emerged from a study of blood T cell repertoires in COVID-19. Overall study: COVID-19 samples collected from the United States, Italy and Spain covered acute and convalescent phases. Nucleic acid was either cDNA or gDNA, and it came from T cells, B-cell-depleted T cells, or PBMCs.

Per the authors' pipeline: Using reference gene primer amplification, nucleated cell counts were estimated. Measured with immunoSEQ multiplex PCR; TCRdb has only the in-frame clones, and not every one. That table gives V, J and clone size, and the DNA gave D and trimming. The sample shows about 110,000 clones, under 90% of them seen only once. Germline V gives CDR1 LGHNA, CDR2 YNFKEQ. The V end lost 1 base, the J end lost 1 base, and 14 bases lay between the germline ends. The CDR3 sequence is 17 residues long. The chain combines TRBV4-2 with TRBJ2-1, with a tentative D call TRBD1 (5 bases). Sequencing was performed on peripheral blood. The TCR originated in a woman aged 55-70 years with acute or convalescent COVID-19. The CDR3 coding sequence is TGTGCCAGCAGCCAAGCTATCGGACACGGATCCTACAATGAGCAGTTCTTC. Its protein product is CASSQAIGHGSYNEQFF.